This TCR beta chain is drawn from a study of cytotoxic CD8 clonotypes in ibrutinib-treated CLL. The wider study: After treatment lasting a median roughly 13 months, range 6 to 36, response samples were collected.

Whole-study results and caveats: The study found clonality rose at ibrutinib response, then fell toward baseline at progression.

There are a few counts of this clone. What it binds is unknown. The source of roughly 1.9 micrograms of genomic DNA for TCR beta libraries was cryopreserved PBMCs. Assay: immunoSEQ multiplex PCR; the TCRdb copy retains only in-frame clones and omits some. The data hold under 150,000 clones, with roughly 80% observed a single time. This clonotype was sampled from a human donor with chronic lymphocytic leukemia. The starting material was PBMCs, obtained after 24 months of ibrutinib treatment.

CDR3 loop: CASSLAAGSGNTIYF. The CDR3 DNA sequence: TGCGCCAGCAGCTTGGCTGCAGGGTCTGGAAACACCATATATTTT. The chain employs TRBV5-1 and TRBJ1-3; D might be TRBD1 (5 bases). Germline CDR1 is SGHRS and CDR2 is YFSETQ. This CDR3 comprises 15 residues. The V end lost 0 bases, the J end lost 1 base, and 8 bases lay between the germline ends.